One and the same sample provided the 10 T cell receptor beta chains below, sequenced in a study of shared clonotypes between healthy human individuals. This table comes from immunoSEQ multiplex PCR, and its TCRdb copy is limited to in-frame clones, with some not included. The sample includes some 1,400,000 clones, roughly 96% of them seen just once. The material sequenced was naive CD4+ T cells sorted from blood. The subset was: CD45RA+ positively selected. The source is a man aged 30-40 years in good health.

In DNA form, the CDR3 reads TGTGCCAGCAGCTTACAAATAGCGGGAGGGCGCGGCACCGGGGAGCTGTTTTTT. Protein: CASSLQIAGGRGTGELFF. This chain joins TRBV7-6 and TRBJ2-2; 11 bases map to TRBD2. The CDR3 runs to 18 residues. The J segment lost 4 bases and the V segment lost 2 bases, leaving 9 bases of the junction unmatched. The germline V gene encodes CDR1 SGHVS and CDR2 FNYEAQ.

CDR3 nucleotides: TGTGCCAGTAGCTACGGACAGGCTGGAAACACCATATATTTT. This translates into CASSYGQAGNTIYF. This sequence joins TRBV19 and TRBJ1-3; 7 bases agree with TRBD1. The trim removed 6 bases at V and 2 bases at J, leaving 4 bases unmatched. In germline, CDR1 is LNHDA, CDR2 SQIVND (reference sequence). The CDR3 totals 14 residues.

The gene calls are TRBV4-1 and TRBJ2-2, with 13 bases fitting TRBD2. The CDR3 has 19 amino acids. Germline V gene sequence: CDR1 MGHRA, CDR2 YSYEKL. The V gene end was trimmed by 1 base and the J gene end by 0 bases; junction bases not matched to a gene: 5. This CDR3 is CASSQAVTSGRANTGELFF. In DNA, the CDR3 is TGCGCCAGCAGCCAAGCTGTCACTAGCGGGAGGGCGAACACCGGGGAGCTGTTTTTT.

The chain carries TRBV7-9 and TRBJ2-7, with D possibly being TRBD1 (5 bases). V lost 5 bases and J 0 bases, leaving 8 bases between the germline ends. Germline V lookup: CDR1 SEHNR, CDR2 FQNEAQ (reference sequence). The CDR3 is made up of 13 amino acids. CDR3 loop: CASSLGVSYEQYF. CDR3 sequence (DNA): TGTGCCAGCAGCCTAGGGGTCTCCTACGAGCAGTACTTC.

The chain links TRBV30 to TRBJ1-1; 8 bases are a match to TRBD1. Germline CDR1 GTSNPN, CDR2 SVGIG (reference sequence). Trimming cost V 6 bases and J 4 bases; bases outside gene matches: 4. The CDR3 length is 12 residues. CDR3 sequence (DNA): TGTGCCTGCCGGACAGGGAGCACTGAAGCTTTCTTT. The encoded protein is CACRTGSTEAFF. Full variable domain (rest looked up from reference TRBV30 and TRBJ1-1): SQTIHQWPATLVQPVGSPLSLECTVEGTSNPNLYWYRQAAGRGLQLLFYSVGIGQISSEVPQNLSASRPQDRQFILSSKKLLLSDSGFYLCACRTGSTEAFFGQGTRLTVV.

The chain combines TRBV11-2 with TRBJ2-2, with 7 bases matching TRBD2. Germline CDR1 and CDR2: SGHAT and FQNNGV. The CDR3 consists of 15 residues. The ends lost 4 bases at V and 4 bases at J; junction bases unmatched: 6. CDR3 loop: CASSSGLLGTGELFF. As DNA, the CDR3 is TGTGCCAGCAGCTCGGGACTATTAGGCACCGGGGAGCTGTTTTTT. Full variable domain (remainder filled in from reference TRBV11-2 and TRBJ2-2): EAGVAQSPRYKIIEKRQSVAFWCNPISGHATLYWYQQILGQGPKLLIQFQNNGVVDDSQLPKDRFSAERLKGVDSTLKIQPAKLEDSAVYLCASSSGLLGTGELFFGEGSRLTVL.

Comments on this clone: The same CDR3 also results from other DNA sequences found in this sample. The chain joins TRBV9 to TRBJ2-7; perhaps TRBD1 as D (7 bases). The V end was cut by 4 bases, the J end by 0 bases, with 14 bases between. Germline V lookup: CDR1 SGDLS, CDR2 YYNGEE. The CDR3 length is 15 residues. The CDR3 here is CASSPRQGGSYEQYF. The CDR3 region has the DNA TGTGCCAGCAGCCCACGACAGGGAGGCTCCTACGAGCAGTACTTC.

The CDR3 nucleotides are TGTGCCATCACCGTAGACAGGAACTATGGCTACACCTTC. This sequence encodes CAITVDRNYGYTF. The gene calls are TRBV10-3 and TRBJ1-2, with a weak D call TRBD1 (6 bases). Trimming stripped 7 bases from V and 2 bases from J, with 11 bases between. Germline values: CDR1 ENHRY, CDR2 SYGVKD. This CDR3 has 13 amino acids.

With regard to this clone: The sample has other DNA sequences that encode this CDR3 too. The chain couples TRBV7-9 to TRBJ1-5; 9 bases line up with TRBD1. Trimming took 5 bases from V and 2 from J; bases not matched to a gene: 4. Germline lookup yields CDR1 SEHNR and CDR2 FQNEAQ (reference sequence). This CDR3 contains 15 residues. CDR3 in DNA: TGTGCCAGCAGCCGCGACAGGGGGGGCAATCAGCCCCAGCATTTT. Amino acids: CASSRDRGGNQPQHF.

The rearrangement links TRBV19 to TRBJ2-7; TRBD1 might be the D (6 bases). The CDR3 is 15 residues long. CDR1 is LNHDA, CDR2 SQIVND, per germline (reference sequence). V lost 1 base, J lost 0 bases, and 10 bases lay in between. The CDR3 here is CASSIAQQGSYEQYF. The CDR3 bases are TGTGCCAGTAGTATAGCCCAACAGGGCTCCTACGAGCAGTACTTC.